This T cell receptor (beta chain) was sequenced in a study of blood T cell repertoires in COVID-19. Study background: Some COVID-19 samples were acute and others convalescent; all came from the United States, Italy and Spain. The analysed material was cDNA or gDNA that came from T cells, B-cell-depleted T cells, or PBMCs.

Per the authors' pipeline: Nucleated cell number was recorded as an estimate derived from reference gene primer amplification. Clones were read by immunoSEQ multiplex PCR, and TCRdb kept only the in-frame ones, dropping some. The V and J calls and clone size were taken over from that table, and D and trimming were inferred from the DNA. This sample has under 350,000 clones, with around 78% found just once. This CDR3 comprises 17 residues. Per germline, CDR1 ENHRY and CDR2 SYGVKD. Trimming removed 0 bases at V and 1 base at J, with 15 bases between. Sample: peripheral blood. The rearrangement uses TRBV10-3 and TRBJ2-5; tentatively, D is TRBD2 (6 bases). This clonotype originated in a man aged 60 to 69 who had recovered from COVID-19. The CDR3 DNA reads TGTGCCATCAGTGAGTCGAATCGGGGCGGGACCCAAGAGACCCAGTACTTC. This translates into CAISESNRGGTQETQYF.